The entry that follows covers one T cell receptor beta chain sequence. V was clipped by 8 bases and J by 3 bases, with 16 bases between them. Germline V lookup: CDR1 SNHLY, CDR2 FYNNEI. CDR3 size: 14 residues. Reverse transcription of roughly 0.5 to 1 ug RNA was carried out with random hexamers. TCR beta CDR3 was amplified by immunoSEQ covering 54 Vbeta and 13 Jbeta. Each CDR3 protein is one row after TCRdb ran MiXCR on the immunoSEQ multiplex PCR reads. The table records some 200,000 distinct CDR3 sequences, roughly nine tenths of them present only once. This sample is drawn from a study of CD8 T cells in Susac syndrome. Sequencing of TCR beta, carried out with a high-throughput approach, was applied to CD8+ and CD4+ T cells from the blood. Negative isolation yielded CD8+ and CD4+ T cells; FACS enriched TEMRA cells.

Specimen: CD8+ T cells from PBMCs. The gene calls are TRBV2 and TRBJ2-5; the D gene is possibly TRBD2 (5 bases). The clonotype was recovered from a human donor with multiple sclerosis. Here the CDR3 DNA reads TGTGCCAGCTCGCGGGCGACGGTCGAAGAGACCCAGTACTTC. It translates to CASSRATVEETQYF.